Listed here are 7 T cell receptor beta chains from one sample, sequenced in a study of cytomegalovirus exposure and HLA in healthy donors. The PCR had 60 Vbeta and 13 Jbeta primers. Sequencing was performed with immunoSEQ multiplex PCR; in TCRdb, only in-frame clones are kept and a portion is missing. Counted here are about 130,000 clones, around four fifths occurring once; the ten biggest clones make up around 3%. The specimen sequenced was PBMCs. These receptor sequences come from a boy aged 2 to 9 in good health and CMV-seronegative.

This rearrangement joins TRBV14 to TRBJ1-2; 7 positions match TRBD1. V shed 6 bases, J shed 2 bases, and the junction held 9 bases outside the gene matches. The CDR3 is 15 amino acids. Germline-derived CDR1 and CDR2 are SGHDN and FVKESK. CDR3 sequence reads: CASSRAGQVNYGYTF. Here the CDR3 DNA reads TGTGCCAGCAGTCGAGCCGGACAGGTGAACTATGGCTACACCTTC.

The V call is TRBV6-1, the J call TRBJ2-1; possible D gene TRBD2, 7 bases. V was clipped by 4 bases and J by 13 bases, with 14 bases between them. The CDR3 is 12 amino acids. Germline loops: CDR1 MNHNS, CDR2 SASEGT. In DNA, the CDR3 is TGTGCCAGCAGTGTGCGGGGGCCGCTTCAGTTCTTC. Encoded protein: CASSVRGPLQFF.

This clone has more than one count but fewer than ten. This chain links TRBV6-5 with TRBJ2-7; possibly TRBD1 for D (5 bases). The CDR3 spans 12 residues. V was trimmed by 5 bases and J by 9 bases, leaving 14 bases between them. Germline CDR1 is MNHEY and CDR2 is SVGAGI. For the CDR3, the DNA is TGTGCCAGCAGTCAGGGCTCAGGAAGGCAGTACGTC. Protein product: CASSQGSGRQYV.

The chain combines TRBV10-3 with TRBJ1-1; D possibly corresponds to TRBD1 (5 bases). V lost 8 bases and J 1 base, leaving 14 bases between the germline ends. The CDR3 extends over 14 amino acids. Germline CDR1 ENHRY, CDR2 SYGVKD. CDR3 coding DNA: TGTGCCATCGCTAGCGGGACGGGGAACACTGAAGCTTTCTTT. Amino acids: CAIASGTGNTEAFF.

This chain connects TRBV7-2 to TRBJ1-1; 9 positions agree with TRBD1. CDR3 length equals 14 residues. The junction had 6 bases not matched to a gene; V was cut back by 5 bases and J by 5 bases. CDR1 and CDR2 (germline): SGHTA, FQGNSA. For the CDR3, the DNA is TGTGCCAGCAGCCCACAGGGGGCTTTGACTGAAGCTTTCTTT. It encodes CASSPQGALTEAFF.

This clone appeared a single time. As DNA, the CDR3 is TGTGCCAGCAGTTACGTGGGGAAGGACTACTACGAGCAGTACTTC. The encoded protein is CASSYVGKDYYEQYF. V is TRBV6-5 and J is TRBJ2-7; the D gene is possibly TRBD2 (6 bases). V was shortened by 2 bases and J by 3 bases, with 14 bases between the two germline ends. Germline values: CDR1 MNHEY, CDR2 SVGAGI. The CDR3 extends over 15 amino acids.

This chain links TRBV7-3 with TRBJ2-3, with D perhaps matching TRBD2 (6 bases). The V gene's germline CDR1 is SGHTA and CDR2 FQGTGA. Between the trimmed V and J ends, which lost 4 bases and 6 bases, there was a span of 17 bases. The CDR3 runs to 15 residues. In nucleotides, the CDR3 is TGTGCCAGCAGCTCCCAGCGTACTGGGAGGGATACGCAGTATTTT. It is translated as CASSSQRTGRDTQYF.